This entry features one T cell receptor beta chain sequence. Antigen specificity is unknown. Researchers ran the assay at a deep level. The table came from immunoSEQ multiplex PCR; TCRdb's copy has only in-frame clones and leaves some out. In the table there are around 610,000 clones, approximately 96% of which are singletons. The V gene's germline CDR1 is LNHDA and CDR2 SQIVND (reference sequence). With 5 bases removed from V and 7 bases from J, the gap between germline ends came to 18 bases. This CDR3 is built from 15 residues. Naive CD8 populations comprised CD45RO-negative cells positively selected for CCR7, excluding terminally differentiated effector memory CD45RA+ cells. Healthy and HIV-negative, the adult donors had no recent acute infections or vaccinations. The data are from a study of shared clonotypes between healthy human individuals. Study conclusions and caveats: An effect of sequencing depth on clonotype sharing among donors was expected. Rarefaction indicated that sorted-subset sequencing remained incomplete although depth was large.

This sequence was found in a woman aged 25 to 39 in good health. The material sequenced was naive CD8+ T cells sorted from blood. The chain combines TRBV19 with TRBJ1-5; perhaps TRBD1 as D (5 bases). The CDR3 sequence is CASSWRAMDIQPQHF. The CDR3 DNA reads as TGTGCCAGTAGTTGGCGCGCGATGGACATCCAGCCCCAGCATTTT.